This is a list of T cell receptor beta chains from one sample in a study of naive and memory T cell subsets. TCRdb reanalysed the UMI-ligation and nested PCR reads using MiXCR and keeps one entry per CDR3 protein. The sample has under 150,000 distinct CDR3 sequences; approximately 21% are singletons. Sequences were obtained from naive CD8+ T cells from blood. Receptors were obtained from a human donor in good health. CDR3s leave out the opening cysteine and the closing phenylalanine or tryptophan.

TRBJ2-3 | TRBV28 | ASSFEGATTDTQY
TRBJ1-1 | TRBV12-3/TRBV12-4 | ASSLGQGLTEAF
TRBJ2-1 | TRBV15 | ATSSSVGGNYNEQF
TRBJ1-1 | TRBV27 | AGRLGRWNTEAF
TRBJ2-1 | TRBV9 | ASSVAQGLAGDGQF
TRBJ2-7 | TRBV28 | ASSRRTGGDYEQY
TRBJ2-7 | TRBV7-9 | ASSSARAYEQY
TRBJ2-3 | TRBV20-1 | SARDQISSSTDTQY
TRBJ2-1 | TRBV15 | ATSRDGGAGWNEQF
TRBJ1-6 | TRBV24-1 | ATSPSRDSPLH
TRBJ1-1 | TRBV20-1 | SASNPGTNTEAF
TRBJ1-1 | TRBV7-9 | ASSLAKNEAF
TRBJ2-7 | TRBV28 | ASSTPGEQY
TRBJ2-1 | TRBV7-9 | ASIQIRQSSYNEQF
TRBJ2-3 | TRBV12-3/TRBV12-4 | ASSGLALGTDTQY
TRBJ1-1 | TRBV7-9 | ASSKVQVEAF
TRBJ2-1 | TRBV27 | ASSLGPLNEQF
TRBJ1-3 | TRBV10-3 | AISANSYSGNTIY
TRBJ1-1 | TRBV5-1 | ASRLVTGTMNTEAF
TRBJ1-6 | TRBV27 | ASSSNRGLNSPLH
TRBJ1-4 | TRBV6-6 | ASSGPTNEKLF
TRBJ2-7 | TRBV13 | ASSLEGYEQY
TRBJ2-4 | TRBV20-1 | SALSGTKNIQY
TRBJ2-2 | TRBV11-2 | ASSSPLGEVNTGELF
TRBJ2-1 | TRBV7-9 | ASSLEAANEQF
TRBJ2-3 | TRBV30 | AWNRGREDTQY
TRBJ2-1 | TRBV6-4 | ASSELAGNEQF
TRBJ2-7 | TRBV20-1 | SASPRGSYEQY
TRBJ2-2 | TRBV19 | ASSTGQADGELF